These T cell receptor beta chains were read from a single sample in a study of blood T cell repertoires in COVID-19. Method: immunoSEQ multiplex PCR; TCRdb's copy keeps in-frame clones and lacks some. The sample lists about 200,000 clones, just under 90% occurring once. Source material: PBMCs or T cells enriched from blood (not recorded which). These receptors all come from a man aged 30 to 39 who had recovered from COVID-19. The CDR3 runs from the conserved cysteine through the conserved F or W. D genes are given only for firm matches. For some rows the clone size is stated as once, few or many, or as a class when expanded; others skip it.

size	D	V	J	CDR3	DNA
NA	NA	TRBV2	TRBJ2-1	CATQRTKLARSYNEQFF	TGTGCCACCCAGAGGACTAAACTAGCCCGCTCCTACAATGAGCAGTTCTTC
NA	NA	TRBV14	TRBJ1-4	CASSQTGGGKLFF	TGTGCCAGCAGCCAAACGGGAGGGGGAAAACTGTTTTTT
NA	NA	TRBV18	TRBJ1-5	CASSPGGWSQPQHF	TGTGCCAGCTCACCAGGGGGCTGGAGTCAGCCCCAGCATTTT
NA	NA	TRBV20-1	TRBJ2-3	CSAGHSDTQYF	TGCAGTGCTGGACACTCAGATACGCAGTATTTT
NA	NA	TRBV10-2	TRBJ1-1	CASRGEDLRGREAFF	TGCGCCAGCAGAGGGGAGGACCTTAGAGGAAGAGAAGCTTTCTTT
NA	NA	TRBV28	TRBJ1-6	CASSEQGSYNSPLHF	TGTGCCAGCAGCGAACAGGGTTCCTATAATTCACCCCTCCACTTT
NA	TRBD2	TRBV27	TRBJ2-7	CASSPFLAGGPSYEQYF	TGTGCCAGCAGCCCCTTTCTAGCGGGAGGACCCTCCTACGAGCAGTACTTC
NA	NA	TRBV9	TRBJ2-7	CASSARESTYEQYF	TGTGCCAGCAGTGCGAGGGAATCCACCTACGAGCAGTACTTC
NA	NA	TRBV4-1	TRBJ1-6	CASSQGGQGYSPLHF	TGCGCCAGCAGCCAAGGGGGGCAGGGCTATTCACCCCTCCACTTT
NA	NA	TRBV3-1/TRBV3-2	TRBJ2-7	CASSLQSYEQYF	TGTGCCAGCAGCCTACAATCCTACGAGCAGTACTTC
NA	TRBD1	TRBV7-2	TRBJ1-6	CASSLARQGARSPLHF	TGTGCCAGCAGCTTAGCGAGGCAGGGGGCGCGTTCACCCCTCCACTTT
NA	TRBD2	TRBV5-1	TRBJ2-7	CASSLVSGSLYEQYF	TGCGCCAGCAGCTTGGTTAGCGGGAGCCTCTACGAGCAGTACTTC
NA	NA	TRBV10-3	TRBJ2-1	CAIRAGTRGNEQFF	TGTGCCATCAGGGCCGGGACAAGGGGCAATGAGCAGTTCTTC
NA	NA	TRBV6-5	TRBJ2-4	CASSLTGEAKNIQYF	TGTGCCAGCAGCTTGACAGGAGAAGCCAAAAACATTCAGTACTTC
NA	NA	TRBV9	TRBJ2-1	CASSPNLGPFSEQFF	TGTGCCAGCAGCCCGAACCTGGGGCCCTTTAGTGAGCAGTTCTTC
NA	TRBD1	TRBV5-4	TRBJ2-7	CASSFLDRGSYEQYF	TGTGCCAGCAGCTTCTTGGACAGGGGGTCCTACGAGCAGTACTTC
NA	NA	TRBV7-9	TRBJ2-3	CASSLTDTQYF	TGTGCCAGCAGCCTAACAGATACGCAGTATTTT
NA	NA	TRBV29-1	TRBJ1-3	CSVRTGSGNTIYF	TGCAGCGTTCGAACGGGTTCTGGAAACACCATATATTTT
once	TRBD2	TRBV7-9	TRBJ2-7	CASSLIPSGPTYEQYF	TGTGCCAGCAGCTTAATCCCTAGCGGGCCTACCTACGAGCAGTACTTC
NA	TRBD2	TRBV11-3	TRBJ2-2	CASSLGTSPPGELFF	TGTGCCAGCAGCTTAGGGACTAGCCCCCCCGGGGAGCTGTTTTTT
NA	NA	TRBV20-1	TRBJ2-4	CSASPPRQRLAKNIQYF	TGCAGTGCTAGTCCCCCCCGACAGAGACTAGCCAAAAACATTCAGTACTTC
NA	NA	TRBV2	TRBJ1-3	CASSERTDSGNTIYF	TGTGCCAGCAGTGAAAGGACTGACTCTGGAAACACCATATATTTT
NA	TRBD1	TRBV6-5	TRBJ1-6	CASRRQGAGNSPLHF	TGTGCCAGCAGACGACAGGGGGCAGGGAATTCACCCCTCCACTTT
NA	NA	TRBV29-1	TRBJ1-1	CSVQSRNTEAFF	TGCAGCGTTCAATCGAGGAACACTGAAGCTTTCTTT
NA	NA	TRBV4-3	TRBJ1-2	CASSQDGAGEYGYTF	TGCGCCAGCAGCCAAGATGGGGCAGGGGAATATGGCTACACCTTC
NA	TRBD2	TRBV9	TRBJ2-1	CASSPGLEYNEQFF	TGTGCCAGCAGCCCGGGACTAGAGTACAATGAGCAGTTCTTC
NA	TRBD2	TRBV7-9	TRBJ2-7	CASGSFSPTSGRAKQYF	TGTGCCAGCGGATCATTCAGTCCGACTAGCGGGAGGGCGAAGCAGTACTTC
NA	TRBD1	TRBV7-2	TRBJ2-7	CASSIQGWYEQYF	TGTGCCAGCAGCATACAGGGGTGGTATGAGCAGTACTTC
NA	NA	TRBV7-8	TRBJ1-3	CASSLDSGNSGNTIYF	TGTGCCAGCAGCTTAGACTCAGGCAACTCTGGAAACACCATATATTTT
NA	NA	TRBV28	TRBJ1-1	CASRLREGRTEAFF	TGTGCCAGCCGACTTCGGGAAGGTAGGACTGAAGCTTTCTTT
NA	NA	TRBV19	TRBJ2-5	CASSMQGQETQYF	TGTGCCAGTAGTATGCAGGGCCAAGAGACCCAGTACTTC
once	TRBD1	TRBV19	TRBJ1-1	CASSAGQGMRAEAFF	TGTGCCAGTAGTGCGGGACAGGGGATGCGAGCTGAAGCTTTCTTT
NA	TRBD1	TRBV28	TRBJ2-4	CASSLFSTGIAKNIQYF	TGTGCCAGCAGTTTATTCTCGACAGGGATCGCCAAAAACATTCAGTACTTC
NA	TRBD2	TRBV28	TRBJ2-5	CASSNERGGTQYF	TGTGCCAGCAGCAATGAGCGGGGGGGGACCCAGTACTTC
NA	NA	TRBV18	TRBJ1-5	CASSPKGREGYQPQHF	TGTGCCAGCTCACCAAAGGGAAGGGAGGGGTATCAGCCCCAGCATTTT
NA	TRBD1	TRBV30	TRBJ1-5	CAWSTARDSGKDHQPQHF	TGTGCCTGGAGTACCGCTAGGGACAGTGGGAAGGATCATCAGCCCCAGCATTTT
NA	TRBD1	TRBV5-1	TRBJ1-4	CASSLRQGNEKLFF	TGCGCCAGCAGCTTGCGACAGGGTAATGAAAAACTGTTTTTT
NA	NA	TRBV9	TRBJ2-2	CASGLATGELFF	TGTGCCAGCGGTTTGGCCACCGGGGAGCTGTTTTTT
NA	TRBD2	TRBV11-2	TRBJ2-3	CASSLGPYLAGVTDTQYF	TGTGCCAGCAGCTTAGGCCCCTACCTAGCGGGAGTTACAGATACGCAGTATTTT
NA	TRBD2	TRBV7-2	TRBJ2-1	CASSLVAGGRYNEQFF	TGTGCCAGCAGCTTAGTAGCGGGAGGGCGGTACAATGAGCAGTTCTTC
NA	TRBD2	TRBV7-9	TRBJ2-1	CASTIFPLAGGYNEQFF	TGTGCCAGCACCATTTTTCCCCTAGCGGGGGGGTACAATGAGCAGTTCTTC
NA	TRBD2	TRBV3-1/TRBV3-2	TRBJ2-2	CASSQMTSGRATGELFF	TGTGCCAGCAGCCAAATGACTAGCGGGAGGGCCACCGGGGAGCTGTTTTTT
NA	TRBD1	TRBV7-2	TRBJ1-2	CASRRTGNNYGYTF	TGTGCCAGCAGGAGGACAGGGAATAACTATGGCTACACCTTC
NA	NA	TRBV4-2	TRBJ2-7	CASSQARQANYEQYF	TGTGCCAGCAGCCAAGCCCGACAGGCTAACTACGAGCAGTACTTC
NA	TRBD2	TRBV3-1/TRBV3-2	TRBJ2-5	CASSQEWASGRETQYF	TGTGCCAGCAGCCAAGAGTGGGCTAGCGGGAGAGAGACCCAGTACTTC
NA	TRBD1	TRBV12-5	TRBJ2-2	CASGLARTGADPLFPLNTGELFF	TGTGCTAGTGGTTTGGCTAGGACAGGGGCCGACCCACTCTTCCCTTTGAACACCGGGGAGCTGTTTTTT
NA	NA	TRBV7-9	TRBJ2-3	CASSTITGESTDTQYF	TGTGCCAGCAGCACAATCACAGGAGAAAGCACAGATACGCAGTATTTT